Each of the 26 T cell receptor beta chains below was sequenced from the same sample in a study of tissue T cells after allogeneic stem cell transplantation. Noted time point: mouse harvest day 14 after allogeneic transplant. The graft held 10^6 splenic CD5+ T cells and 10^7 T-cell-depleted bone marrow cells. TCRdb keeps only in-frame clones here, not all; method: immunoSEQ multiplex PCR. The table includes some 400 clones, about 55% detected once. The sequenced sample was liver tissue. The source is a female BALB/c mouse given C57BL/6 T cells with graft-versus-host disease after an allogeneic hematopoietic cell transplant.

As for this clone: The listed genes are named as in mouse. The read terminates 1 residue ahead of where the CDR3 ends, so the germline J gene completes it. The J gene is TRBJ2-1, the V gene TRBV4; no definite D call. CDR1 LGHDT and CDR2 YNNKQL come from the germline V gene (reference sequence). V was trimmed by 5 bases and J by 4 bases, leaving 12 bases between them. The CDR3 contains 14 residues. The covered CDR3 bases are TGTGCCAGCAGCCTACTCGGGAAATATGCTGAGCAGTTC. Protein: CASSLLGKYAEQF. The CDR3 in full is CASSLLGKYAEQFF.

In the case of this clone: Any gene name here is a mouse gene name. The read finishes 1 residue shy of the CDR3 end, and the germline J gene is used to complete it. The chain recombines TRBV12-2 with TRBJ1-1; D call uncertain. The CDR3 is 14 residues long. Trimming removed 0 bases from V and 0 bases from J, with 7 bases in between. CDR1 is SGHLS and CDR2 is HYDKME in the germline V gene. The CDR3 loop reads CASSLTGANTEVFF. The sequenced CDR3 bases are TGTGCCAGCTCTCTCACCGGTGCAAACACAGAAGTCTTC.

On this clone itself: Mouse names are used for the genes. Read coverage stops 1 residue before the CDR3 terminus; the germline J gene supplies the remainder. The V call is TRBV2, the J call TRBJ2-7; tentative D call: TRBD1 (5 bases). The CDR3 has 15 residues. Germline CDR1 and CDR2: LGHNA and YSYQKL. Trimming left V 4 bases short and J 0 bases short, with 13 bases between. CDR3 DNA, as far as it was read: TGTGCCAGCAGCCCAGGACACCGAAGCTCCTATGAACAGTAC. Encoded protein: CASSPGHRSSYEQY. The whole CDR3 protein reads CASSPGHRSSYEQYF.

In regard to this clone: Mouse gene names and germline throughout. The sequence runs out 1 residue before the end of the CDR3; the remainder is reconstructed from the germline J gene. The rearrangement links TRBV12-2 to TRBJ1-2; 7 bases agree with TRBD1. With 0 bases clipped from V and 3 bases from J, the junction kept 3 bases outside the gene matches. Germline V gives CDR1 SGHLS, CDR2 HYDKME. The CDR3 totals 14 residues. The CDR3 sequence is CASSLRGHDSDYTF. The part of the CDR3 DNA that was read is TGTGCCAGCTCTCTCAGGGGGCACGACTCCGACTACACC.

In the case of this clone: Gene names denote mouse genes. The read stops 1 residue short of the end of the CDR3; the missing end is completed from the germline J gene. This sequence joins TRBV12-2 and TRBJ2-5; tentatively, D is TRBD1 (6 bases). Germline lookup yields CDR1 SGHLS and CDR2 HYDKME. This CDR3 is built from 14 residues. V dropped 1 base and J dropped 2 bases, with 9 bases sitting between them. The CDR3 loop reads CASSLGGSQDTQYF. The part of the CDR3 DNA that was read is TGTGCCAGCTCTCTAGGGGGTTCCCAAGACACCCAGTAC.

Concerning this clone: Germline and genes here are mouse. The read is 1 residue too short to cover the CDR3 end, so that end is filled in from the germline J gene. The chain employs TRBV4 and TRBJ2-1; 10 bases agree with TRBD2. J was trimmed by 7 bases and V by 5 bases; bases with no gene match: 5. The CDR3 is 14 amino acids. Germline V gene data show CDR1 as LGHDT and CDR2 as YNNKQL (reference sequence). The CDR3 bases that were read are TGTGCCAGCAGCCTGGGGGGGCCGGGGGCTGAGCAGTTC. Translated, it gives CASSLGGPGAEQF. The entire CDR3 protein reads CASSLGGPGAEQFF.

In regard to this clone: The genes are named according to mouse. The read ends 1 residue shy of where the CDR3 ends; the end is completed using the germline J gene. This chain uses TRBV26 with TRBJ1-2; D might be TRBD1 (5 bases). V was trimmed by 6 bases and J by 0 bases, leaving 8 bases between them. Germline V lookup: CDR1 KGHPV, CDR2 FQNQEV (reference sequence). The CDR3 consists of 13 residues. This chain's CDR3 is CASRPTANSDYTF. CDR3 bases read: TGTGCCAGCAGGCCGACAGCAAACTCCGACTACACC.

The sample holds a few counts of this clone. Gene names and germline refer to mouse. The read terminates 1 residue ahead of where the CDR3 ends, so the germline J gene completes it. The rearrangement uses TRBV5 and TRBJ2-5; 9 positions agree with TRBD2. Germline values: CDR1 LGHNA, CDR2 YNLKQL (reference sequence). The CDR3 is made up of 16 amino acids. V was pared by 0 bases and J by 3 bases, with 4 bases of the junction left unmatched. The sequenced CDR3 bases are TGTGCCAGCAGCCAAGATGTGGACTGGGGACAAGACACCCAGTAC. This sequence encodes CASSQDVDWGQDTQY. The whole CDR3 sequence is CASSQDVDWGQDTQYF.

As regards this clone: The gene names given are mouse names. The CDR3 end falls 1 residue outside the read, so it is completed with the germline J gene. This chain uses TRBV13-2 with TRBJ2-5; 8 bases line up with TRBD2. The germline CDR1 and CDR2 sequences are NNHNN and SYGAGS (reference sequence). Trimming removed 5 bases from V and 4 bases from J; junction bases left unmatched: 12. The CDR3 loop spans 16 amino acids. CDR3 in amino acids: CASGGGRGGREDTQYF. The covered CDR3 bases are TGTGCCAGCGGGGGGGGACGGGGGGGGCGCGAAGACACCCAGTAC.

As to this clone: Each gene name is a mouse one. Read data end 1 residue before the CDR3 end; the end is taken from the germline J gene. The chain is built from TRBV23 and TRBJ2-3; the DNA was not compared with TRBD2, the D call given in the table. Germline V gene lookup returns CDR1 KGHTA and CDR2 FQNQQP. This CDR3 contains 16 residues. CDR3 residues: CSSSQDWGSSAETLYF. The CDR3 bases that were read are TGCTCCAGCAGTCAAGACTGGGGGTCTAGTGCAGAAACGCTGTAT.

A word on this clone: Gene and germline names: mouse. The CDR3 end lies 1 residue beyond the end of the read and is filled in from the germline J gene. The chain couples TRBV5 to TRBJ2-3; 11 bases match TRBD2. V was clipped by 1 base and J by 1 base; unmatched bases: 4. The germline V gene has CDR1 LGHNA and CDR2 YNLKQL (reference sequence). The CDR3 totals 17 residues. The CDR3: CASSQGLGGEGAETLYF. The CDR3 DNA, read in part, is TGTGCCAGCAGCCAAGGACTGGGGGGGGAGGGTGCAGAAACGCTGTAT.

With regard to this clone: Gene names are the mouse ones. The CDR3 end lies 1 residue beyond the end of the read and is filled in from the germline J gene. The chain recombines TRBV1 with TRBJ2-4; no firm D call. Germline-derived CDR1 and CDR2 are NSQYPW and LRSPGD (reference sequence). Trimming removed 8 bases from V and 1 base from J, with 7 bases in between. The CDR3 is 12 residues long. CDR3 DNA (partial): TGCACCTGCGCGGAGGGTCAAAACACCTTGTAC. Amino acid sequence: CTCAEGQNTLY. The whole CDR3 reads CTCAEGQNTLYF.

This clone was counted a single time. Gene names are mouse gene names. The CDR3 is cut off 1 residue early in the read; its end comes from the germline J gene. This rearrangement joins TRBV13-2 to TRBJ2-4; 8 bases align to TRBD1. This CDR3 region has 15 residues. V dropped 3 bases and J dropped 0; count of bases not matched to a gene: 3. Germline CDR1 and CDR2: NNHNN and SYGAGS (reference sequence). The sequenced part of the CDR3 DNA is TGTGCCAGCGGTGCCGACAGGGGAAGTCAAAACACCTTGTAC. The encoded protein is CASGADRGSQNTLY. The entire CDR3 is CASGADRGSQNTLYF.

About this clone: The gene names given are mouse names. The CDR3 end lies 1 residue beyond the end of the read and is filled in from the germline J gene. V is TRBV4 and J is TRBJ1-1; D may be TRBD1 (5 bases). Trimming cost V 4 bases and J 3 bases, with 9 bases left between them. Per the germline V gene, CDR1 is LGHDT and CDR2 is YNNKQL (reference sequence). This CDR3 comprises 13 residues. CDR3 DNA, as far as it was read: TGTGCCAGCAGCTGGACAAAACACACAGAAGTCTTC. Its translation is CASSWTKHTEVF. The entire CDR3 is CASSWTKHTEVFF.

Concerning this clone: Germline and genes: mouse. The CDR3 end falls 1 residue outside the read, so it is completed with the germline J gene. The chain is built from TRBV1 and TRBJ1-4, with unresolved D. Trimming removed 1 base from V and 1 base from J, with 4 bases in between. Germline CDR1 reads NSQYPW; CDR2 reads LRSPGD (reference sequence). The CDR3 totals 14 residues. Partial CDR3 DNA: TGCACCTGCAGTGCAGGGGCTTCCAACGAAAGATTATTT. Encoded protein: CTCSAGASNERLF. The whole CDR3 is CTCSAGASNERLFF.

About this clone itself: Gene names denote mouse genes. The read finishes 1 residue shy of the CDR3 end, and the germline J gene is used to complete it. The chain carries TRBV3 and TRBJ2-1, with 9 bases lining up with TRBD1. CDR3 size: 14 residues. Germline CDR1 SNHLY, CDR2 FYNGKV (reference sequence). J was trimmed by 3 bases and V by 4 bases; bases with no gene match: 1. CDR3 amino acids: CASSSTGGYAEQFF. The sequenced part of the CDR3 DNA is TGTGCCAGCAGCTCGACAGGGGGCTATGCTGAGCAGTTC.

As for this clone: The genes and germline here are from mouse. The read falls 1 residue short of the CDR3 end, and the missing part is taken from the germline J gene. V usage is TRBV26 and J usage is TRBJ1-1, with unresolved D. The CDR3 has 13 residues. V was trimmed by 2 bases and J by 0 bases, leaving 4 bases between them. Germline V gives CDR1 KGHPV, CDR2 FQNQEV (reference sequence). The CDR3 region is CASSLAANTEVFF. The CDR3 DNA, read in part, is TGTGCCAGCAGTCTGGCGGCAAACACAGAAGTCTTC.

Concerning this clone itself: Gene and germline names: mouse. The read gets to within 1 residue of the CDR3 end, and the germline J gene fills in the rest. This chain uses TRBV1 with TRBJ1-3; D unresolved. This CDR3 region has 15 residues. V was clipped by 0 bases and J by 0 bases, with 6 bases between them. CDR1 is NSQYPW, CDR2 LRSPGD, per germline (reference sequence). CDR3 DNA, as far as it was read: TGCACCTGCAGTGCAGATAGAGATTCTGGAAATACGCTCTAT. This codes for CTCSADRDSGNTLY. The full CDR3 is CTCSADRDSGNTLYF.

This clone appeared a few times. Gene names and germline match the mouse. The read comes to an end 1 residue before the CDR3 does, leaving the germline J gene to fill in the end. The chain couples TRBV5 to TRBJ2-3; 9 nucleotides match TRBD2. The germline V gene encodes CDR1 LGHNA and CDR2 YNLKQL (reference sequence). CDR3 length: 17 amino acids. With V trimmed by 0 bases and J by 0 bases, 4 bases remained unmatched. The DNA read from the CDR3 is TGTGCCAGCAGCCAAGATCTGGGGGGGTCTAGTGCAGAAACGCTGTAT. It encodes CASSQDLGGSSAETLY. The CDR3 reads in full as CASSQDLGGSSAETLYF.

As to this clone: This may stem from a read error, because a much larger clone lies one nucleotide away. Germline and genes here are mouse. The chain's CDR3 is CACGGGLGGREDTQYF. The part of the CDR3 DNA that was read is TGTGCCTGCGGTGGGGGACTGGGGGGGCGCGAAGACACCCAGTAC. This chain uses TRBV13-2 with TRBJ2-5; TRBD2 aligns across 14 bases. Read sequence stops 1 residue before the CDR3 end, and the germline J gene provides the missing end. From germline, CDR1 is NNHNN and CDR2 SYGAGS (reference sequence). The CDR3 runs 16 residues.

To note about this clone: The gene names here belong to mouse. CDR3 residues: CASSLVDRGRGQDTQYF. Incomplete CDR3 DNA: TGTGCCAGCTCTCTCGTCGACAGGGGAAGGGGCCAAGACACCCAGTAC. V gene TRBV12-2 combines with J gene TRBJ2-5, with TRBD1 matching 8 bases. Coverage ceases 1 residue before the CDR3 finishes, and the germline J gene fills in the end. CDR1 and CDR2 from the germline V gene are SGHLS and HYDKME. The CDR3 is 17 amino acids. V shed 0 bases, J shed 2 bases, and the junction held 9 bases outside the gene matches.

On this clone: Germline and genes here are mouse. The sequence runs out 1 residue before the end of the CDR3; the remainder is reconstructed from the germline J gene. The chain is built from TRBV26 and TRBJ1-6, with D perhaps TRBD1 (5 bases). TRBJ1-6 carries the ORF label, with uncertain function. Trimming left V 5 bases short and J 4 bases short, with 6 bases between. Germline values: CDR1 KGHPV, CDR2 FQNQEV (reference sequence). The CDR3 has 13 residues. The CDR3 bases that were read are TGTGCCAGCAGTAGACAGTATAATTCGCCCCTCTAC. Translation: CASSRQYNSPLY. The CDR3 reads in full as CASSRQYNSPLYF.

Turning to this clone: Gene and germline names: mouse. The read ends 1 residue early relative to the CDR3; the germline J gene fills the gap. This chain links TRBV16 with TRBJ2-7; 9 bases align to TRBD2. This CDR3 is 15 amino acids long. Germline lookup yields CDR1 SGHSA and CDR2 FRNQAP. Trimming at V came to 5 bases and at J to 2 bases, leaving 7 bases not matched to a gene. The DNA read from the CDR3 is TGTGCAAGCAGCATAGGGGGACTGGGCGCCTATGAACAGTAC. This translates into CASSIGGLGAYEQY. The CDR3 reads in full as CASSIGGLGAYEQYF.

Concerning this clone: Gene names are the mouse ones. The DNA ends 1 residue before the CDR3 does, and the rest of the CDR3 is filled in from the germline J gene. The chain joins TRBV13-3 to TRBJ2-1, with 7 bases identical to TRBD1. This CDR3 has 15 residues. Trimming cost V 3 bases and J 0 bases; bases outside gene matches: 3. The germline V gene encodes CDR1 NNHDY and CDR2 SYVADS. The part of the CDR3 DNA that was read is TGTGCCAGCAGTGGGGACAGCCATAACTATGCTGAGCAGTTC. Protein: CASSGDSHNYAEQF. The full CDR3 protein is CASSGDSHNYAEQFF.

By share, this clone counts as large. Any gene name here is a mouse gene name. CDR3 DNA (partial): TGTGCCTGGAGTCTAGGACTGGGGGGGCCCCAAAACACCTTGTAC. Translation gives CAWSLGLGGPQNTLY. The entire CDR3 is CAWSLGLGGPQNTLYF. The chain has TRBV31 and TRBJ2-4; 13 positions agree with TRBD2. The observed sequence ends 1 residue before the CDR3 terminus, with the missing tail filled in from the germline J gene. This CDR3 region has 16 residues. V lost 0 bases to trimming and J lost 3 bases; unmatched junction nucleotides: 3. Germline V gene sequence: CDR1 GKSSPN, CDR2 SITVG.

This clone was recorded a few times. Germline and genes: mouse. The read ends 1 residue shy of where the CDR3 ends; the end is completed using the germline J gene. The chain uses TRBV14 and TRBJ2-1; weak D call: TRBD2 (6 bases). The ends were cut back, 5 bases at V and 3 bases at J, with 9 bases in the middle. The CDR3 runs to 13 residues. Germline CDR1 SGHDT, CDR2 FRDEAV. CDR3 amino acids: CASRLGGYAEQFF. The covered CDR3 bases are TGTGCCAGCAGGCTTGGGGGCTATGCTGAGCAGTTC.